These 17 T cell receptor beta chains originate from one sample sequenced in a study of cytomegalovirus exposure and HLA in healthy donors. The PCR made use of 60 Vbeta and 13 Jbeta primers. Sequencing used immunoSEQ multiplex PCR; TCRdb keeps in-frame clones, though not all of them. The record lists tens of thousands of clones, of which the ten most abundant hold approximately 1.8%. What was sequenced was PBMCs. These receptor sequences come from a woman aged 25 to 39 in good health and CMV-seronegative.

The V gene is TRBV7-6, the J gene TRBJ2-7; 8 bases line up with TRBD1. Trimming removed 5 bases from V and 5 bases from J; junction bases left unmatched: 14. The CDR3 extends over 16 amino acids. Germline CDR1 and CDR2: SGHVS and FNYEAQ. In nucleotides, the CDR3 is TGTGCCAGCAGCCTATTCGGGGCGGCAGGGGGCGACGAGCAGTACTTC. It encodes CASSLFGAAGGDEQYF.

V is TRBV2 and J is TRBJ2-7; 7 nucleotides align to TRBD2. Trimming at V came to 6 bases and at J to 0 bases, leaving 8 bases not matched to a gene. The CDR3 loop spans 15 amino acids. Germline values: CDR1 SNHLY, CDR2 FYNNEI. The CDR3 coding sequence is TGTGCCAGCAGGGTAGCGGGTGGGGTCTCCTACGAGCAGTACTTC. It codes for CASRVAGGVSYEQYF.

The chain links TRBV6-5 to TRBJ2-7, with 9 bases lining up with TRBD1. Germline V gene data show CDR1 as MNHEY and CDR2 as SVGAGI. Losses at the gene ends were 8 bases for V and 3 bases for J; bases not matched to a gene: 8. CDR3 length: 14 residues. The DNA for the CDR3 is TGTGCCAGCGCAGGACAGGGGAGAGACTACGAGCAGTACTTC. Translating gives CASAGQGRDYEQYF.

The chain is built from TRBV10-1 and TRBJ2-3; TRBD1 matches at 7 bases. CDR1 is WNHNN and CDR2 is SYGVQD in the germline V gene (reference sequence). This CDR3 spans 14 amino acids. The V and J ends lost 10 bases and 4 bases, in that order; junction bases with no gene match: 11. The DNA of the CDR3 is TGCGCCACCGCCGACAGGGTGGAATCAGATACGCAGTATTTT. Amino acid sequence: CATADRVESDTQYF.

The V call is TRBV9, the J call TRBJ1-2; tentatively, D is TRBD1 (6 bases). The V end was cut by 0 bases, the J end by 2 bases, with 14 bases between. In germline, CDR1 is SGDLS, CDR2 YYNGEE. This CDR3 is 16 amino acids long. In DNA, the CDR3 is TGTGCCAGCAGCGTAGGTTGGGGAGGGGGGAACTATGGCTACACCTTC. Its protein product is CASSVGWGGGNYGYTF.

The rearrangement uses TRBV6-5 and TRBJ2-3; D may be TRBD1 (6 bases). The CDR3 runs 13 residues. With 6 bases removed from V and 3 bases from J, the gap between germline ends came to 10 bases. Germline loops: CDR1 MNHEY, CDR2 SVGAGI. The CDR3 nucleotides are TGTGCCAGCAGCCTACAGGGAACAGATACGCAGTATTTT. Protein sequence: CASSLQGTDTQYF.

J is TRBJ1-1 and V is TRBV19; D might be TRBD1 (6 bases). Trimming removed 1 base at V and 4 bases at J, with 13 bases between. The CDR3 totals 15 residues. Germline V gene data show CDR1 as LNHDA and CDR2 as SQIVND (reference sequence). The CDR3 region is CASSIGGGRVTEAFF. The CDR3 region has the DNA TGTGCCAGTAGTATAGGAGGGGGTAGGGTCACTGAAGCTTTCTTT.

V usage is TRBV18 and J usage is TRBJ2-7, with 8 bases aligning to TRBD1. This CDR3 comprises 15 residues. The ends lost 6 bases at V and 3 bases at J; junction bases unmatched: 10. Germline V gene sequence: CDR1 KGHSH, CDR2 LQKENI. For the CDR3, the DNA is TGTGCCAGCTCCCCAGGACAGGGCACTTTCTACGAGCAGTACTTC. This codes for CASSPGQGTFYEQYF.

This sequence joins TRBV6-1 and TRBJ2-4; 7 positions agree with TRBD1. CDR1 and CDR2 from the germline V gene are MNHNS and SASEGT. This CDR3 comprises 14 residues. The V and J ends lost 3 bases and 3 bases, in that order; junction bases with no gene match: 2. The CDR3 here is CASSETGSKNIQYF. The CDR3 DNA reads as TGTGCCAGCAGTGAGACAGGGAGCAAAAACATTCAGTACTTC.

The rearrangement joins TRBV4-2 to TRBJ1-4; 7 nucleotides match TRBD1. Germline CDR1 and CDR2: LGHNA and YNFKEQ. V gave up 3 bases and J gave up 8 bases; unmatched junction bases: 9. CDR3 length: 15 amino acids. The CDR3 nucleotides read TGTGCCAGCAGCCAGGACCGACAGGGTTTGGAAAAACTGTTTTTT. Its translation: CASSQDRQGLEKLFF.

The CDR3 is CASSLSGTSTSEQYF. CDR3 coding DNA: TGTGCCAGCAGCCTATCCGGGACTAGTACCTCCGAGCAGTACTTC. This chain joins TRBV4-2 and TRBJ2-7; 8 bases agree with TRBD2. The CDR3 runs 15 residues. Germline V lookup: CDR1 LGHNA, CDR2 YNFKEQ. Trimming at V came to 4 bases and at J to 6 bases, leaving 11 bases not matched to a gene.

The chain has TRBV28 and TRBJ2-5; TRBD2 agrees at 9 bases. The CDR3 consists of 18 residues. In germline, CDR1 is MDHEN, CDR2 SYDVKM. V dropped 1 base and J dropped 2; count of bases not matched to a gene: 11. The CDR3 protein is CASSLFTGVSGGQETQYF. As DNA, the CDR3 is TGTGCCAGCAGTTTATTCACGGGGGTTAGCGGGGGTCAAGAGACCCAGTACTTC.

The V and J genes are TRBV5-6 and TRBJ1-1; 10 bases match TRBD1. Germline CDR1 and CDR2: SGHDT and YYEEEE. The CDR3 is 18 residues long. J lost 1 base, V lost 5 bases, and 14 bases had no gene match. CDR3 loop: CASRLRDRGLVGNTEAFF. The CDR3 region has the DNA TGTGCCAGCAGACTTCGGGACAGGGGCCTAGTAGGGAACACTGAAGCTTTCTTT.

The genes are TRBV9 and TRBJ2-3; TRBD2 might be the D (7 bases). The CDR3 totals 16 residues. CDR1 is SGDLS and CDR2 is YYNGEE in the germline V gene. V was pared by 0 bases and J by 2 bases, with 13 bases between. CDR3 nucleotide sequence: TGTGCCAGCAGCGTAGGAACGGGGGGCCTCACAGATACGCAGTATTTT. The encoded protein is CASSVGTGGLTDTQYF.

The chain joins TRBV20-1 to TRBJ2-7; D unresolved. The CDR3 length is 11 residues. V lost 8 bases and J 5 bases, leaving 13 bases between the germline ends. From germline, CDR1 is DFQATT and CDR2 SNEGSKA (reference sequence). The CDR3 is CSLPAMHEQYF. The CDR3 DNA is TGCAGTCTCCCCGCGATGCACGAGCAGTACTTC.

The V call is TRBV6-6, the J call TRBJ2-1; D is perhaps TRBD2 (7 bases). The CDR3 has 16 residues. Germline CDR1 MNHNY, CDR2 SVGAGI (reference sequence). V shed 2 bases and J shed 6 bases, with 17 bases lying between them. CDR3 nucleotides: TGTGCCAGCAGTTACGGGGGCGGGGGAAGTGCCAATGAGCAGTTCTTC. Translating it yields CASSYGGGGSANEQFF.

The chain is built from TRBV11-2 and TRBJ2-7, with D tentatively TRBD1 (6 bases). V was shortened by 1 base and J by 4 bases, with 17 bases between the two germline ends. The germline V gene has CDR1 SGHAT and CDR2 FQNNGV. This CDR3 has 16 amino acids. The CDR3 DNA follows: TGTGCCAGCAGCTTAGTTCAAACAGGGCTTGGGTACGAGCAGTACTTC. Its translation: CASSLVQTGLGYEQYF.